The clone carrying this T cell receptor beta chain was counted a few times. Its antigen is still unknown. Other DNA variants within this sample encode the same CDR3. The germline V gene encodes CDR1 SGHNT and CDR2 YENEEA. V lost 1 base to trimming and J lost 0 bases, with 2 bases between them. This CDR3 comprises 13 residues. This record comes from a study of fetal regulatory T cell absence and autoimmunity. Study conclusions and caveats: Pancreas TCRs were oligoclonally enriched versus cord blood, some clones over 100-fold.

TCRdb keeps only in-frame clones here, not all; method: immunoSEQ multiplex PCR. The sample lists around 100,000 clones, approximately 79% seen once, with roughly 2% in the top ten. The sequenced sample was pancreas tissue. The clonotype was recovered from a male donor with IPEX syndrome. V and J are TRBV11-3 and TRBJ2-3; D is unclear. The CDR3 DNA reads as TGTGCCAGCAGCTTAGGGAGCACAGATACGCAGTATTTT. Translating gives CASSLGSTDTQYF.